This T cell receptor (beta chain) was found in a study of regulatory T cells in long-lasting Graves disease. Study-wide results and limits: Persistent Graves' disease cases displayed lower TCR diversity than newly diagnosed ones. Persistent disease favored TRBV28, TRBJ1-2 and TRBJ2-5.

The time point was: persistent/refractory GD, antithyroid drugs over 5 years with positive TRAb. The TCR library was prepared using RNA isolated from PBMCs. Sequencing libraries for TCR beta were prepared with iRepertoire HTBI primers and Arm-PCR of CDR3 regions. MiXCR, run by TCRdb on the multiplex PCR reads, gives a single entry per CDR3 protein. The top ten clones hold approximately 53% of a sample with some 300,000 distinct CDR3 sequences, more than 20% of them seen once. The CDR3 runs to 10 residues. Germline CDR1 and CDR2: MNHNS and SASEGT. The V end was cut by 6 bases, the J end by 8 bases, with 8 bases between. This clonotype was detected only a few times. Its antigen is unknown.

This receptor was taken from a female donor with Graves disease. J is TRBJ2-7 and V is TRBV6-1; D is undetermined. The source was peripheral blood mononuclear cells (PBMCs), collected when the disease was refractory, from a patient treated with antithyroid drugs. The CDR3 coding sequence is TGTGCCAGCAGCGACGGACAGCAGTACTTC. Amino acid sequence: CASSDGQQYF.